The 12 T cell receptor beta chains below all came from one sample that was sequenced in a study of a mutant IDH1 vaccine in newly diagnosed glioma. Time point defined: baseline, week 1 (first vaccination visit). Noted treatment: pre-vaccination baseline after standard-of-care therapy. TCRdb's copy holds only in-frame clones and misses some; the assay was immunoSEQ multiplex PCR. The table shows over 45,000 clones, with more than 85% occurring only once. Source: PBMCs, taken from a glioma patient treated with radiotherapy, temozolomide or both. The receptors were sampled from a man aged 50-59 years with glioma.

The rearrangement links TRBV5-4 to TRBJ1-3; a weak D match, TRBD1 (5 bases). V was cut by 4 bases and J by 4 bases, with 9 bases left in between. The CDR3 loop spans 13 amino acids. The germline V gene has CDR1 SGHNT and CDR2 YYREEE (reference sequence). Here the CDR3 reads CASSGHGGNTIYF. The CDR3 bases are TGTGCCAGCAGCGGACACGGGGGAAACACCATATATTTT. The complete variable domain, with remaining parts taken from reference TRBV5-4 and TRBJ1-3, reads ETGVTQSPTHLIKTRGQQVTLRCSSQSGHNTVSWYQQALGQGPQFIFQYYREEENGRGNFPPRFSGLQFPNYSSELNVNALELDDSALYLCASSGHGGNTIYFGEGSWLTVV.

This chain joins TRBV25-1 and TRBJ2-4; no reliable D call. The CDR3 is 15 residues long. Trimming pared 1 base from V and 6 bases from J, leaving 13 bases between. The germline V gene encodes CDR1 MGHDK and CDR2 SYGVNS. In DNA, the CDR3 is TGTGCCAGCAGTGAATTTGGAGCGACGGGAAACATTCAGTACTTC. This codes for CASSEFGATGNIQYF.

Only a few counts were recorded for this clone. The genes are TRBV6-4 and TRBJ2-3; 11 positions agree with TRBD2. Losses at the gene ends were 2 bases for V and 3 bases for J; bases not matched to a gene: 1. CDR1 MRHNA and CDR2 SNTAGT come from the germline V gene. CDR3 size: 15 residues. In DNA, the CDR3 is TGTGCCAGCAGTGACACTAGCGGGGGTACAGATACGCAGTATTTT. The encoded protein is CASSDTSGGTDTQYF.

This clone was observed a single time. The chain employs TRBV7-2 and TRBJ2-7; possible D gene TRBD1, 5 bases. Germline lookup yields CDR1 SGHTA and CDR2 FQGNSA. V shed 3 bases and J shed 0 bases, with 12 bases lying between them. CDR3 length equals 15 residues. The CDR3 DNA reads as TGTGCCAGCAGCTTGCAGGGAACTTACTCCTACGAGCAGTACTTC. As protein: CASSLQGTYSYEQYF. Full variable domain (remainder filled in from reference TRBV7-2 and TRBJ2-7): GAGVSQSPSNKVTEKGKDVELRCDPISGHTALYWYRQSLGQGLEFLIYFQGNSAPDKSGLPSDRFSAERTGGSVSTLTIQRTQQEDSAVYLCASSLQGTYSYEQYFGPGTRLTVT.

This chain connects TRBV4-2 to TRBJ2-1; 10 nucleotides agree with TRBD2. The CDR3 is made up of 15 amino acids. The trim removed 8 bases at V and 4 bases at J, leaving 8 bases unmatched. Germline V gives CDR1 LGHNA, CDR2 YNFKEQ. The CDR3, as DNA: TGTGCCAGCGGGAGTGCTAGCGGGAGTTACAATGAGCAGTTCTTC. This encodes CASGSASGSYNEQFF.

This chain uses TRBV4-3 with TRBJ1-5, with D hard to call. This CDR3 is built from 14 residues. Trimming removed 1 base at V and 4 bases at J, with 8 bases between. Germline-derived CDR1 and CDR2 are LGHNA and YSLEER. CDR3 region: CASSQGDGNQPQHF. The DNA for the CDR3 is TGCGCCAGCAGCCAAGGAGACGGGAATCAGCCCCAGCATTTT.

The chain joins TRBV28 to TRBJ1-2, with a weak D call TRBD1 (5 bases). The CDR3 extends over 12 amino acids. Trimming left V 7 bases short and J 7 bases short, with 13 bases between. Germline CDR1 and CDR2: MDHEN and SYDVKM. The CDR3 spells CASTKGGGGYTF. CDR3 bases: TGTGCCAGCACCAAAGGTGGGGGTGGCTACACCTTC.

The J gene is TRBJ2-3, the V gene TRBV6-1, with a tentative D call TRBD1 (6 bases). The germline CDR1 and CDR2 sequences are MNHNS and SASEGT. The CDR3 is 14 residues long. The V gene lost 4 bases and the J gene lost 3 bases, with 11 bases spanning the gap. The CDR3 region is CASSVTRGTDTQYF. The CDR3 DNA reads as TGTGCCAGCAGTGTAACTAGGGGGACAGATACGCAGTATTTT.

This sequence joins TRBV25-1 and TRBJ2-6; no definite D call. This CDR3 spans 13 amino acids. V lost 1 base, J lost 11 bases, and 9 bases lay in between. Per the germline V gene, CDR1 is MGHDK and CDR2 is SYGVNS. The CDR3 region has the DNA TGTGCCAGCAGTGAATCCGGGTCCCACGTCCTGACTTTC. It translates to CASSESGSHVLTF. Full variable domain (missing parts from reference TRBV25-1 and TRBJ2-6): EADIYQTPRYLVIGTGKKITLECSQTMGHDKMYWYQQDPGMELHLIHYSYGVNSTEKGDLSSESTVSRIRTEHFPLTLESARPSHTSQYLCASSESGSHVLTFGAGSRLTVL.

V gene TRBV7-9 combines with J gene TRBJ1-1; D unresolved. V lost 5 bases to trimming and J lost 3 bases, with 16 bases between them. The CDR3 contains 15 residues. Germline CDR1 and CDR2: SEHNR and FQNEAQ (reference sequence). The DNA of the CDR3 is TGTGCCAGCAGCCCCCAGACCCCGGCGGACACTGAAGCTTTCTTT. It encodes CASSPQTPADTEAFF.

The chain has TRBV10-2 and TRBJ1-1; TRBD1 matches at 7 bases. Per germline, CDR1 WSHSY and CDR2 SAAADI. This CDR3 has 15 amino acids. Trimming took 0 bases from V and 7 from J; bases not matched to a gene: 8. The CDR3 is CASSESPTGVSEAFF. The CDR3, as DNA: TGCGCCAGCAGTGAGTCCCCAACAGGGGTGAGTGAAGCTTTCTTT.

V and J are TRBV5-1 and TRBJ1-4; 9 bases fit TRBD1. V shed 0 bases and J 8 bases; nucleotides not matched to a gene: 5. Germline assignment: CDR1 SGHRS and CDR2 YFSETQ. This CDR3 region has 15 residues. CDR3 DNA sequence: TGCGCCAGCAGCTTGGGGGACAGGGAAGACGAAAAACTGTTTTTT. Encoded protein: CASSLGDREDEKLFF.